The T cell receptor beta chain described here comes from a study of cytomegalovirus exposure and HLA in healthy donors. This clone is a singleton in its sample. The antigen is unknown. Notes on the study in general: Later analysis showed TCR association rates varying by HLA locus, highest for DRB1 and lowest for HLA-C.

PCR employed 60 Vbeta and 13 Jbeta primers. Per the original methods: It was a later analysis that counted about 80 million unique TCR beta chains, of which around 11 million were shared. The protocol was immunoSEQ multiplex PCR, while the TCRdb copy is restricted to in-frame clones and leaves out a portion. Clone size and the V and J calls come from that table; the DNA yielded D and trimming. The table has roughly 130,000 clones, about 70% seen once. Germline assignment: CDR1 SGHTA and CDR2 FQGTGA. Losses at the gene ends were 3 bases for V and 6 bases for J; bases not matched to a gene: 7. This CDR3 contains 16 residues.

The sample was PBMCs. The chain has TRBV7-3 and TRBJ2-1; 11 bases fit TRBD2. The TCR was taken from a woman between 40 and 50 years old in good health and CMV-seropositive. CDR3 region: CASSFSGGVPLNEQFF. CDR3 nucleotides: TGTGCCAGCAGCTTTAGCGGGGGGGTACCCCTCAATGAGCAGTTCTTC.